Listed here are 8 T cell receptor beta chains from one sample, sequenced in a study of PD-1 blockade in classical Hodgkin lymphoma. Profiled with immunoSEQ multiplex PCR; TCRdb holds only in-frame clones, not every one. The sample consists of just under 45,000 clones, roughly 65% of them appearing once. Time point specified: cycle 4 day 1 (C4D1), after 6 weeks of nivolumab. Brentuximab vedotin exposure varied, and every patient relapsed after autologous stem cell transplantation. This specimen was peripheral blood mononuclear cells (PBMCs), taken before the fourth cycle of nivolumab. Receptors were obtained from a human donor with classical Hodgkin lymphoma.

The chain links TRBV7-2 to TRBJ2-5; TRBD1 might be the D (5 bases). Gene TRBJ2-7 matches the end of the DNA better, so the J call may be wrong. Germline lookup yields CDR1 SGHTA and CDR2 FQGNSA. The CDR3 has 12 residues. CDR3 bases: TGTGCCAGCAGCGCTCAGGGTTACGAGCAGTACTTC. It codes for CASSAQGYEQYF.

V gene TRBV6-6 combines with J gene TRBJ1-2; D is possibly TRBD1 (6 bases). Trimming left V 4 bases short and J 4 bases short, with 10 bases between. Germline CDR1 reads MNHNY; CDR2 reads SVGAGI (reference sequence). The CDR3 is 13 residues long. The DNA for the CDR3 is TGTGCCAGCAGTTTCGACAGGATCTATGGCTACACCTTC. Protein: CASSFDRIYGYTF.

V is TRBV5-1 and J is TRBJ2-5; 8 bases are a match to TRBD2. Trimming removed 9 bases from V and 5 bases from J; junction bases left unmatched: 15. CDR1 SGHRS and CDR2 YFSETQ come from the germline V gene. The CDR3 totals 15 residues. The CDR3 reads CATSFISGVGETQYF. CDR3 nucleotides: TGCGCCACCTCCTTCATTAGCGGGGTCGGGGAGACCCAGTACTTC.

For the CDR3, the DNA is TGCAGCGTTGTTACAGGGGCAGAGACCCAGTACTTC. Protein product: CSVVTGAETQYF. The chain links TRBV29-1 to TRBJ2-5; 7 bases are shared with TRBD1. Germline trimming cut 4 bases from V and 4 bases from J; bases unmatched to any gene: 3. Germline CDR1 and CDR2: SQVTM and ANQGSEA. CDR3 length: 12 amino acids.

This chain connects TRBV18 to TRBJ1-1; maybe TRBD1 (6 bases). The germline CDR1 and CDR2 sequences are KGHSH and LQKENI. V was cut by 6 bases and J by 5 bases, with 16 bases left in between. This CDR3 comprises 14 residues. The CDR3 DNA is TGTGCCAGCTCGCAGCTTCCCCAGGGGACTGAAGCTTTCTTT. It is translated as CASSQLPQGTEAFF.

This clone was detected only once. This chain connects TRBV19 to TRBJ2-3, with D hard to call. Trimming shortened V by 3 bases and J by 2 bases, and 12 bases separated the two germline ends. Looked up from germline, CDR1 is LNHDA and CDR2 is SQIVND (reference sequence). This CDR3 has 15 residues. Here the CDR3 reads CASSIAPGPTDTQYF. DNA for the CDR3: TGTGCCAGTAGTATCGCGCCCGGGCCCACAGATACGCAGTATTTT.

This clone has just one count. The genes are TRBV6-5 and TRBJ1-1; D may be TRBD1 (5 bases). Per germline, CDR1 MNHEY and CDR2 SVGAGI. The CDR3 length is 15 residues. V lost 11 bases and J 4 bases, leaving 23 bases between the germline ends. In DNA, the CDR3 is TGTGCCTCTCGGGGGGGACCCCCAAAGGGCACTGAAGCTTTCTTT. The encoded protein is CASRGGPPKGTEAFF.

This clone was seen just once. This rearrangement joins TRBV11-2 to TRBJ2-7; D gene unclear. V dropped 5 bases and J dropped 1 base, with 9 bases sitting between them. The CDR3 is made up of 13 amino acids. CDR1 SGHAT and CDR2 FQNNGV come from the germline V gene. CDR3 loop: CASSPRQSYEQYF. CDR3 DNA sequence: TGTGCCAGCAGCCCTAGGCAGTCCTACGAGCAGTACTTC.